This TCR beta chain was recovered during a study of T cell changes during pregnancy in multiple sclerosis. Clones were sequenced by immunoSEQ multiplex PCR, and TCRdb holds only the in-frame ones, with some missing. Of 37,000 or so clones listed, 91% were seen once; the top ten hold around 0.5%. The TCR comes from a female donor in good health, enrolled as a control in a pregnancy study. This sample comprised CD4+ T cells from peripheral blood mononuclear cells, obtained in the second trimester of pregnancy.

The CDR3 bases are TGTGCCAGCAGCTCAACCCCGGGACAGGGGGCGAGATTTAATCAGCCCCAGCATTTT. Translated: CASSSTPGQGARFNQPQHF. The V and J genes are TRBV2 and TRBJ1-5; 12 bases fit TRBD1. The CDR3 sequence is 19 residues long. After removal of 6 bases from V and 4 bases from J, the junction contained 16 bases not matched to a gene. Germline CDR1 and CDR2: SNHLY and FYNNEI.